The next 27 T cell receptor beta chains were all read from a single sample in a study of cytomegalovirus exposure and HLA in healthy donors. A multiplex PCR was run with 60 Vbeta primers and 13 Jbeta primers. Profiling relied on immunoSEQ multiplex PCR, and the TCRdb table lists in-frame clones only, not all of them. Of 100,000 to 150,000 clones in the sample, around 78% are singletons; the top ten hold 1.9%. The sequenced material came from PBMCs. The receptor source for this set is a man aged 50 to 59 in good health and CMV-seronegative.

The CDR3 here is CASSFFRQGSSPLHF. The CDR3 DNA reads TGTGCCAGCAGTTTCTTTAGACAGGGATCTTCACCCCTCCACTTT. The J gene is TRBJ1-6, the V gene TRBV28; 7 positions match TRBD1. The V segment lost 3 bases and the J segment 9 bases; nucleotides outside the gene matches: 8. The CDR3 is 15 residues long. CDR1 is MDHEN, CDR2 SYDVKM, per germline.

V usage is TRBV19 and J usage is TRBJ1-1; 12 bases align to TRBD1. This CDR3 contains 15 residues. Trimming removed 3 bases from V and 3 bases from J; junction bases left unmatched: 2. The germline gives CDR1 LNHDA, CDR2 SQIVND (reference sequence). This chain's CDR3 is CASSIGTGGHTEAFF. The CDR3 nucleotides read TGTGCCAGTAGTATCGGGACAGGGGGCCACACTGAAGCTTTCTTT.

This chain joins TRBV6-5 and TRBJ1-6, with 7 bases fitting TRBD1. The CDR3 loop spans 14 amino acids. Trimming removed 5 bases from V and 8 bases from J; junction bases left unmatched: 6. Germline assignment: CDR1 MNHEY and CDR2 SVGAGI. CDR3 loop: CASSQQGRHSPLHF. In DNA, the CDR3 is TGTGCCAGCAGTCAACAGGGGCGGCATTCACCCCTCCACTTT.

The chain combines TRBV30 with TRBJ1-5; perhaps TRBD1 as D (5 bases). The CDR3 contains 15 residues. V was cut by 1 base and J by 1 base, with 11 bases left in between. CDR1 is GTSNPN and CDR2 is SVGIG in the germline V gene (reference sequence). CDR3 DNA sequence: TGTGCCTGGAGTGGGACGGGGGGGAGCAATCAGCCCCAGCATTTT. This translates into CAWSGTGGSNQPQHF.

This chain connects TRBV15 to TRBJ2-1; no reliable D call. The V gene lost 4 bases and the J gene lost 1 base, with 11 bases spanning the gap. Germline V CDR1 and CDR2: LNHNV, YYDKDF (reference sequence). The CDR3 extends over 15 amino acids. The CDR3 sequence: CATSKLRRSYNEQFF. Written as DNA, the CDR3 is TGTGCCACCAGCAAGCTACGGCGGTCCTACAATGAGCAGTTCTTC.

The rearrangement joins TRBV15 to TRBJ1-2, with a tentative D call TRBD1 (6 bases). The V and J ends lost 8 bases and 1 base respectively, with 14 bases between them. Per the germline V gene, CDR1 is LNHNV and CDR2 is YYDKDF (reference sequence). This CDR3 comprises 14 residues. The CDR3 region is CATLRTALNYGYTF. DNA of the CDR3: TGTGCCACCCTAAGGACAGCCCTTAACTATGGCTACACCTTC.

The gene calls are TRBV4-1 and TRBJ2-5; 12 nucleotides match TRBD2. The CDR3 is made up of 17 amino acids. Germline loops: CDR1 MGHRA, CDR2 YSYEKL. With V trimmed by 7 bases and J by 5 bases, 14 bases remained unmatched. The CDR3 region is CASTAGPLGTSGETQYF. CDR3 sequence (DNA): TGCGCCAGCACCGCAGGCCCCTTGGGGACTAGCGGGGAGACCCAGTACTTC.

V is TRBV5-1 and J is TRBJ2-7; TRBD2 might be the D (6 bases). CDR3 size: 14 residues. The V gene's germline CDR1 is SGHRS and CDR2 YFSETQ. Trimming stripped 3 bases from V and 6 bases from J, with 16 bases between. CDR3 protein: CASSSGDARSEQYF. Written as DNA, the CDR3 is TGCGCCAGCAGCTCGGGGGACGCGCGGAGCGAGCAGTACTTC.

This rearrangement joins TRBV5-6 to TRBJ2-1; D gene ambiguous. V was trimmed by 4 bases and J by 0 bases, leaving 14 bases between them. The CDR3 is 16 amino acids. Germline CDR1 and CDR2: SGHDT and YYEEEE. CDR3 sequence: CASSPETWSSYNEQFF. DNA for the CDR3: TGTGCCAGCAGCCCAGAAACTTGGAGCTCCTACAATGAGCAGTTCTTC.

The chain employs TRBV6-6 and TRBJ1-1; a weak D match, TRBD1 (6 bases). Trimming left V 2 bases short and J 0 bases short, with 13 bases between. This CDR3 has 16 residues. Germline CDR1 reads MNHNY; CDR2 reads SVGAGI (reference sequence). CDR3: CASSYVRGRMNTEAFF. CDR3 DNA sequence: TGTGCCAGCAGTTACGTCAGGGGTCGAATGAACACTGAAGCTTTCTTT.

The chain uses TRBV5-8 and TRBJ2-3, with TRBD1 identical over 7 bases. CDR3 length: 14 residues. V was clipped by 3 bases and J by 1 base; unmatched bases: 2. Germline CDR1 is SGHTS and CDR2 is YDEGEE. The CDR3, as DNA: TGTGCCAGCAGCTACACAGGGGGCACAGATACGCAGTATTTT. Protein sequence: CASSYTGGTDTQYF.

The chain employs TRBV4-1 and TRBJ2-2, with D unclear. Germline V gene sequence: CDR1 MGHRA, CDR2 YSYEKL. Between the trimmed V and J ends, which lost 7 bases and 1 base, there was a span of 7 bases. This CDR3 spans 13 amino acids. The CDR3 sequence is CASTPRNTGELFF. In nucleotides, the CDR3 is TGCGCCAGCACCCCCCGGAACACCGGGGAGCTGTTTTTT.

The genes are TRBV19 and TRBJ2-3, with 12 bases aligning to TRBD2. Germline V gene data show CDR1 as LNHDA and CDR2 as SQIVND (reference sequence). Trimming removed 4 bases from V and 4 bases from J; junction bases left unmatched: 6. This CDR3 region has 16 residues. CDR3: CASSSRLAGEPDTQYF. DNA of the CDR3: TGTGCCAGTAGTAGCCGACTAGCGGGGGAGCCAGATACGCAGTATTTT. The variable domain in full, completed from reference TRBV19 and TRBJ2-3, reads DGGITQSPKYLFRKEGQNVTLSCEQNLNHDAMYWYRQDPGQGLRLIYYSQIVNDFQKGDIAEGYSVSREKKESFPLTVTSAQKNPTAFYLCASSSRLAGEPDTQYFGPGTRLTVL.

The chain employs TRBV6-5 and TRBJ1-1; D is ambiguous. This CDR3 region has 15 residues. Germline V gives CDR1 MNHEY, CDR2 SVGAGI. V was shortened by 2 bases and J by 5 bases, with 15 bases between the two germline ends. This chain's CDR3 is CASSYRAGGRTEAFF. Here the CDR3 DNA reads TGTGCCAGCAGTTACCGGGCGGGAGGGAGAACTGAAGCTTTCTTT.

This clone was counted a single time. The gene calls are TRBV7-9 and TRBJ2-7; 8 nucleotides align to TRBD2. Losses at the gene ends were 4 bases for V and 3 bases for J; bases not matched to a gene: 8. CDR1 and CDR2 (germline): SEHNR, FQNEAQ (reference sequence). This CDR3 is 15 amino acids long. The CDR3 DNA sequence: TGTGCCAGCAGCTCCCCCGGGGGGGCCTACTACGAGCAGTACTTC. This translates into CASSSPGGAYYEQYF.

The V call is TRBV14, the J call TRBJ1-2, with 7 positions matching TRBD1. V shed 0 bases and J 4 bases; nucleotides not matched to a gene: 5. Germline CDR1 is SGHDN and CDR2 is FVKESK. The length of the CDR3 is 15 residues. DNA of the CDR3: TGTGCCAGCAGCCAAGACGAAGGGGGCGGCTATGGCTACACCTTC. Amino acid sequence: CASSQDEGGGYGYTF.

This clone was detected a few times. This chain uses TRBV27 with TRBJ2-3; TRBD2 aligns across 9 bases. Trimming removed 6 bases from V and 4 bases from J; junction bases left unmatched: 14. The CDR3 length is 17 residues. Germline V lookup: CDR1 MNHEY, CDR2 SMNVEV (reference sequence). The CDR3 loop reads CASRVFGSGGTPDTQYF. The CDR3, as DNA: TGTGCCAGCAGAGTTTTCGGGAGCGGGGGGACCCCAGATACGCAGTATTTT.

The V gene is TRBV19, the J gene TRBJ1-5; TRBD1 matches 10 bases. V was clipped by 2 bases and J by 2 bases; unmatched bases: 3. The CDR3 length is 16 residues. CDR1 and CDR2 (germline): LNHDA, SQIVND (reference sequence). The CDR3 nucleotides are TGTGCCAGTAGTATATGGGACAGGGGAGGCAATCAGCCCCAGCATTTT. This translates into CASSIWDRGGNQPQHF. Looking up the rest from reference TRBV19 and TRBJ1-5 gives the full variable domain: DGGITQSPKYLFRKEGQNVTLSCEQNLNHDAMYWYRQDPGQGLRLIYYSQIVNDFQKGDIAEGYSVSREKKESFPLTVTSAQKNPTAFYLCASSIWDRGGNQPQHFGDGTRLSIL.

The V call is TRBV5-1, the J call TRBJ1-1; 8 bases fit TRBD1. CDR3 size: 14 residues. Trimming took 5 bases from V and 1 from J; bases not matched to a gene: 4. Per germline, CDR1 SGHRS and CDR2 YFSETQ. DNA of the CDR3: TGCGCCAGCAGAAGTGGGACAGGGAACACTGAAGCTTTCTTT. Its translation: CASRSGTGNTEAFF. The full variable domain, in which reference TRBV5-1 and TRBJ1-1 provide the parts outside the CDR3, is KAGVTQTPRYLIKTRGQQVTLSCSPISGHRSVSWYQQTPGQGLQFLFEYFSETQRNKGNFPGRFSGRQFSNSRSEMNVSTLELGDSALYLCASRSGTGNTEAFFGQGTRLTVV.

V is TRBV6-6 and J is TRBJ2-6; the match to TRBD1 covers 7 bases. This CDR3 has 15 residues. Germline CDR1 and CDR2: MNHNY and SVGAGI (reference sequence). The ends lost 6 bases at V and 3 bases at J; junction bases unmatched: 5. The CDR3 sequence: CASSGQVGGANVLTF. The CDR3 nucleotides are TGTGCCAGCAGCGGACAGGTCGGTGGGGCCAACGTCCTGACTTTC.

This chain connects TRBV5-6 to TRBJ1-6; no reliable D call. V gave up 0 bases and J gave up 8 bases, with 6 bases separating them. This CDR3 has 13 residues. Germline V CDR1 and CDR2: SGHDT, YYEEEE. The CDR3 loop is CASSLAQYSPLHF. The CDR3 DNA reads as TGTGCCAGCAGCTTGGCCCAGTATTCACCCCTCCACTTT. The full variable domain, its missing parts supplied by reference TRBV5-6 and TRBJ1-6, is DAGVTQSPTHLIKTRGQQVTLRCSPKSGHDTVSWYQQALGQGPQFIFQYYEEEERQRGNFPDRFSGHQFPNYSSELNVNALLLGDSALYLCASSLAQYSPLHFGNGTRLTVT.

The chain has TRBV7-2 and TRBJ2-5; 8 bases agree with TRBD2. The length of the CDR3 is 14 residues. Germline V gene data show CDR1 as SGHTA and CDR2 as FQGNSA. The V and J ends lost 5 bases and 7 bases, in that order; junction bases with no gene match: 9. DNA of the CDR3: TGTGCCAGCAGCCCACTAGCGGCGGGAGGGACCCAGTACTTC. This sequence encodes CASSPLAAGGTQYF. The full variable domain, rest sourced from reference TRBV7-2 and TRBJ2-5, is GAGVSQSPSNKVTEKGKDVELRCDPISGHTALYWYRQSLGQGLEFLIYFQGNSAPDKSGLPSDRFSAERTGGSVSTLTIQRTQQEDSAVYLCASSPLAAGGTQYFGPGTRLLVL.

V usage is TRBV18 and J usage is TRBJ2-7; D is unclear. Germline CDR1 is KGHSH and CDR2 is LQKENI. V was cut by 3 bases and J by 5 bases, with 8 bases left in between. This CDR3 region has 12 residues. The CDR3 sequence: CASSPVENEQYF. The CDR3 DNA reads TGTGCCAGCTCACCCGTTGAGAACGAGCAGTACTTC.

The chain links TRBV6-6 to TRBJ1-1; D may be TRBD1 (6 bases). CDR3 size: 14 residues. Trimming removed 7 bases from V and 0 bases from J, with 12 bases in between. Germline CDR1 is MNHNY and CDR2 is SVGAGI (reference sequence). CDR3 in DNA: TGTGCCAGCATCAACCCAGGGGTGAACACTGAAGCTTTCTTT. This codes for CASINPGVNTEAFF.

This chain joins TRBV6-5 and TRBJ1-5; D not certain. The CDR3 spans 15 residues. V was shortened by 6 bases and J by 2 bases, with 14 bases between the two germline ends. The V gene's germline CDR1 is MNHEY and CDR2 SVGAGI. As DNA, the CDR3 is TGTGCCAGCAGGAGAGGGAATGGGGGCAATCAGCCCCAGCATTTT. It is translated as CASRRGNGGNQPQHF.

The chain recombines TRBV19 with TRBJ1-3; D perhaps matches TRBD1 (6 bases). V lost 5 bases, J lost 0 bases, and 8 bases lay in between. CDR1 and CDR2 from the germline V gene are LNHDA and SQIVND (reference sequence). The CDR3 is 14 amino acids. CDR3 coding DNA: TGTGCCAGTAGTCCAGGGGACTCTGGAAACACCATATATTTT. The encoded protein is CASSPGDSGNTIYF.

The V gene is TRBV5-6, the J gene TRBJ2-5; 7 nucleotides match TRBD2. There are 14 residues in the CDR3. V shed 3 bases, J shed 3 bases, and the junction held 5 bases outside the gene matches. Germline V CDR1 and CDR2: SGHDT, YYEEEE. The CDR3 spells CASSSLAQKETQYF. The CDR3 DNA reads TGTGCCAGCAGCTCACTAGCGCAAAAAGAGACCCAGTACTTC.